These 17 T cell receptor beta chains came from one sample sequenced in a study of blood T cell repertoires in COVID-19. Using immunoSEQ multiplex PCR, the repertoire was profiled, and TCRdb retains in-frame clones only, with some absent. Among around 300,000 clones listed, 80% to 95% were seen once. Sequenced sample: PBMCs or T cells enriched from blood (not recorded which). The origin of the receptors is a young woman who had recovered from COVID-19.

The DNA for the CDR3 is TGTGCCAGCAGCTTAGAAGGGGTAGGGGGTCGCACAGATACGCAGTATTTT. Protein sequence: CASSLEGVGGRTDTQYF. The chain combines TRBV11-2 with TRBJ2-3; TRBD1 might be the D (6 bases). Looked up from germline, CDR1 is SGHAT and CDR2 is FQNNGV. The germline V and J ends were trimmed by 0 bases and 1 base, with 14 bases remaining between them. This CDR3 is 17 amino acids long.

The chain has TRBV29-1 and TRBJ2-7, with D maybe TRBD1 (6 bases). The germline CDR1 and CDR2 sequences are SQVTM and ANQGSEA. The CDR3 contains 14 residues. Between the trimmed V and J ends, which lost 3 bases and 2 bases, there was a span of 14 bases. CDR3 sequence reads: CSVELRTATYEQYF. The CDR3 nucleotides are TGCAGCGTTGAGCTCCGGACAGCAACCTACGAGCAGTACTTC.

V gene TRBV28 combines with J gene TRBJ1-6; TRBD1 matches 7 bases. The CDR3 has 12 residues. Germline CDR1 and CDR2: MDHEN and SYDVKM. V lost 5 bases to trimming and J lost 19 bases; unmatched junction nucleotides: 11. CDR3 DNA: TGTGCCAGCAGTCCAATCGACAGGGTATCTCACTTT. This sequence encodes CASSPIDRVSHF. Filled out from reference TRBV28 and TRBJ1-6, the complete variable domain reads DVKVTQSSRYLVKRTGEKVFLECVQDMDHENMFWYRQDPGLGLRLIYFSYDVKMKEKGDIPEGYSVSREKKERFSLILESASTNQTSMYLCASSPIDRVSHFGNGTRLTVT.

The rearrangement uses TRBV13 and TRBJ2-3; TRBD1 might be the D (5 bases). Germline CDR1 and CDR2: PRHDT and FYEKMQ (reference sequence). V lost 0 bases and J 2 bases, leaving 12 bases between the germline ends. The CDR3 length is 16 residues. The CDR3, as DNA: TGTGCCAGCAGCTTAGGTGCTAGGGGTTTCACAGATACGCAGTATTTT. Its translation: CASSLGARGFTDTQYF.

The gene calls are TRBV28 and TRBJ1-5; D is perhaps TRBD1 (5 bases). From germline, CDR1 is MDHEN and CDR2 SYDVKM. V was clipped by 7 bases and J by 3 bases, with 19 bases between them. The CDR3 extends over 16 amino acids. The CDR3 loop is CASNIAWGRVNQPQHF. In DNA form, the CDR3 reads TGTGCCAGCAATATCGCCTGGGGCAGGGTCAATCAGCCCCAGCATTTT.

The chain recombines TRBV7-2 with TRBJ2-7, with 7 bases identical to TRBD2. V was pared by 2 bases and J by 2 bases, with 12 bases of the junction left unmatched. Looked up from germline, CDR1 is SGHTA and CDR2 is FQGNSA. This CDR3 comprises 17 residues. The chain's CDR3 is CASSLLGAGLGAYEQYF. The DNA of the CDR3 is TGTGCCAGCAGCTTACTTGGAGCGGGATTGGGGGCCTACGAGCAGTACTTC.

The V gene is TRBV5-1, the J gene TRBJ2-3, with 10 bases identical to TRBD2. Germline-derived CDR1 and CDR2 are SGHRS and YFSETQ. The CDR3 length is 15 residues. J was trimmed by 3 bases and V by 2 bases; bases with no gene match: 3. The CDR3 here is CASSFASGSTDTQYF. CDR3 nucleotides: TGCGCCAGCAGCTTCGCTAGCGGGAGTACAGATACGCAGTATTTT.

CDR3 amino acids: CASSQDPGGVYSGTGEEKLFF. Written as DNA, the CDR3 is TGCGCCAGCAGCCAAGATCCAGGGGGAGTTTATTCCGGGACAGGGGAGGAAAAACTGTTTTTT. The genes are TRBV4-3 and TRBJ1-4; 10 nucleotides line up with TRBD1. This CDR3 spans 21 amino acids. Germline lookup yields CDR1 LGHNA and CDR2 YSLEER. The junction had 21 bases not matched to a gene; V was cut back by 0 bases and J by 8 bases.

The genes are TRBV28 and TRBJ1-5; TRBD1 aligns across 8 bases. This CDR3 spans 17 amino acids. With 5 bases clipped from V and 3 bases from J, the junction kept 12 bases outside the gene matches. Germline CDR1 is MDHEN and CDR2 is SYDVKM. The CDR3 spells CASSSQFETGDNQPQHF. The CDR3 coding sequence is TGTGCCAGCAGTAGCCAATTCGAGACAGGGGACAATCAGCCCCAGCATTTT.

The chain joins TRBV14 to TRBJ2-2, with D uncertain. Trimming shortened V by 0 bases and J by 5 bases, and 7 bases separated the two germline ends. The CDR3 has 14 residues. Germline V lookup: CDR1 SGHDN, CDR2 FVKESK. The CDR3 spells CASSQDWATGELFF. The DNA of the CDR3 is TGTGCCAGCAGCCAAGATTGGGCTACCGGGGAGCTGTTTTTT.

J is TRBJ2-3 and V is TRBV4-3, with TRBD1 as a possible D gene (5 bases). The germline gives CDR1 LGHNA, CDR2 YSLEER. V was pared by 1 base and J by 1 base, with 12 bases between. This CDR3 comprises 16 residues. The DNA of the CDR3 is TGCGCCAGCAGCCAAGGTACAGGAGACGGCACAGATACGCAGTATTTT. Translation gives CASSQGTGDGTDTQYF.

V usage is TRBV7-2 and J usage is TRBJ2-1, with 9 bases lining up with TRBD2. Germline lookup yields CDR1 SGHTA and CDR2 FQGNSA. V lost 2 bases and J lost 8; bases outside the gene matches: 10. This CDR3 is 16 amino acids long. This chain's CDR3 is CASSLTIAGVLDEQFF. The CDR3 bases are TGTGCCAGCAGCTTAACAATAGCGGGAGTTTTGGATGAGCAGTTCTTC.

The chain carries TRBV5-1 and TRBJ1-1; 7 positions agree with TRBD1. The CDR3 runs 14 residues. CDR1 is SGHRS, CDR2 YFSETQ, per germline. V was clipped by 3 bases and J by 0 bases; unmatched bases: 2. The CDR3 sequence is CASSWGQLNTEAFF. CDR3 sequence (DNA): TGCGCCAGCAGCTGGGGACAGTTGAACACTGAAGCTTTCTTT.

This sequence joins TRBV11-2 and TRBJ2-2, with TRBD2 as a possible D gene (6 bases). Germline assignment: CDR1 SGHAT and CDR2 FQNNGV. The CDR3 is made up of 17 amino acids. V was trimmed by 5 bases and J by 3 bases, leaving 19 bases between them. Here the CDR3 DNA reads TGTGCCAGCAGCCCCAGACTAGTCTCAAAGTACACCGGGGAGCTGTTTTTT. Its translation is CASSPRLVSKYTGELFF.

The CDR3 spells CASKRVDADTQYF. The CDR3, as DNA: TGTGCCAGCAAGAGAGTAGATGCAGATACGCAGTATTTT. V is TRBV27 and J is TRBJ2-3; D is uncertain. This CDR3 contains 13 residues. Germline CDR1 and CDR2: MNHEY and SMNVEV (reference sequence). V shed 7 bases and J shed 4 bases, with 12 bases lying between them.

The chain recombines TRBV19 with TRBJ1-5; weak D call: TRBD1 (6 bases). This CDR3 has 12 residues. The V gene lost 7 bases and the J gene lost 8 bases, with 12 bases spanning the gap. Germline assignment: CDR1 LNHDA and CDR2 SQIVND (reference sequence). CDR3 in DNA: TGTGCCAGTAACAGGGCCAGAGAGCCCCAGCATTTT. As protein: CASNRAREPQHF.

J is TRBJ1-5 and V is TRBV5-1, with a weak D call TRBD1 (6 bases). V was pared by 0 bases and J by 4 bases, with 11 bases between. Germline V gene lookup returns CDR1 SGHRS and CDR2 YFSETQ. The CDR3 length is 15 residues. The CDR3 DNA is TGCGCCAGCAGCTTGGCCGGACAGATTAATCAGCCCCAGCATTTT. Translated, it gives CASSLAGQINQPQHF.